The 20 T cell receptor beta chains presented below share a single source sample, sequenced in a study of blood T cell repertoires in COVID-19. The repertoire was sequenced with immunoSEQ multiplex PCR; TCRdb's copy has only in-frame clones and lacks some. The table lists about 400,000 clones, less than 90% of them singletons. Sequencing was done on a sample of PBMCs or T cells enriched from blood (not recorded which). The receptor set was obtained from a woman in her twenties or thirties who had recovered from COVID-19.

The genes are TRBV5-1 and TRBJ1-5; D is ambiguous. This CDR3 comprises 15 residues. V lost 0 bases, J lost 0 bases, and 7 bases lay in between. Germline CDR1 is SGHRS and CDR2 is YFSETQ. The CDR3: CASSLDSYSNQPQHF. The CDR3, as DNA: TGCGCCAGCAGCTTGGACAGCTATAGCAATCAGCCCCAGCATTTT.

V and J are TRBV27 and TRBJ2-7; D gene ambiguous. Per germline, CDR1 MNHEY and CDR2 SMNVEV (reference sequence). CDR3 size: 11 residues. Between the trimmed V and J ends, which lost 7 bases and 0 bases, there was a span of 4 bases. Written as DNA, the CDR3 is TGTGCCAGCATCCACTCCTACGAGCAGTACTTC. As protein: CASIHSYEQYF.

V gene TRBV2 combines with J gene TRBJ2-5, with D possibly TRBD2 on 5 matching bases. Germline-derived CDR1 and CDR2 are SNHLY and FYNNEI. This CDR3 is 13 amino acids long. The germline V and J ends were trimmed by 3 bases and 4 bases, with 9 bases remaining between them. The CDR3: CASSDRGRETQYF. The CDR3 coding sequence is TGTGCCAGCAGTGACCGGGGTCGAGAGACCCAGTACTTC.

The gene calls are TRBV3-1 (or the pseudogene TRBV3-2) and TRBJ2-7; 7 bases line up with TRBD1. CDR3 length: 16 amino acids. CDR1 is LGHDT, CDR2 YNNKEL, per germline (reference sequence). J lost 0 bases, V lost 2 bases, and 7 bases had no gene match. The CDR3: CASSQLGTESSYEQYF. CDR3 nucleotides: TGTGCCAGCAGCCAATTGGGGACAGAGAGCTCCTACGAGCAGTACTTC.

The rearrangement uses TRBV19 and TRBJ1-2, with 8 bases that match TRBD1. V was pared by 6 bases and J by 8 bases, with 11 bases of the junction left unmatched. Germline CDR1 is LNHDA and CDR2 is SQIVND (reference sequence). The CDR3 spans 14 residues. DNA of the CDR3: TGTGCCAGTAGGACCGGGACAGGAAGTTCCGGCTACACCTTC. Protein sequence: CASRTGTGSSGYTF.

There are a few counts of this clone. The chain uses TRBV2 and TRBJ1-6; a weak D match, TRBD1 (5 bases). Germline values: CDR1 SNHLY, CDR2 FYNNEI. CDR3 length equals 15 residues. The V end was cut by 7 bases, the J end by 13 bases, with 23 bases between. The CDR3 sequence: CASTSWGGFVLPLHF. DNA of the CDR3: TGTGCCAGCACCTCTTGGGGGGGGTTTGTGTTGCCCCTCCACTTT.

The CDR3 sequence: CASTLTGQEYTEAFF. Written as DNA, the CDR3 is TGTGCCAGCACTCTCACTGGACAGGAGTACACTGAAGCTTTCTTT. This chain links TRBV6-5 with TRBJ1-1, with TRBD1 identical over 7 bases. Germline assignment: CDR1 MNHEY and CDR2 SVGAGI. V dropped 7 bases and J dropped 3; count of bases not matched to a gene: 11. This CDR3 is 15 amino acids long.

This chain uses TRBV7-2 with TRBJ1-1; a weak D match, TRBD1 (6 bases). Germline lookup yields CDR1 SGHTA and CDR2 FQGNSA. The length of the CDR3 is 15 residues. The V end was cut by 4 bases, the J end by 1 base, with 13 bases between. The CDR3 spells CASSYLPGQNTEAFF. The CDR3 region has the DNA TGTGCCAGCAGCTACCTCCCGGGACAGAACACTGAAGCTTTCTTT.

This clone has a single count. The chain recombines TRBV30 with TRBJ1-2; D is undetermined. The germline V and J ends were trimmed by 0 bases and 0 bases, with 8 bases remaining between them. CDR1 and CDR2 from the germline V gene are GTSNPN and SVGIG (reference sequence). The CDR3 sequence is 14 residues long. The chain's CDR3 is CAWSVSGSNYGYTF. The CDR3 DNA sequence: TGTGCCTGGAGTGTAAGCGGGTCTAACTATGGCTACACCTTC. Drawing the rest from reference TRBV30 and TRBJ1-2, the complete variable domain is SQTIHQWPATLVQPVGSPLSLECTVEGTSNPNLYWYRQAAGRGLQLLFYSVGIGQISSEVPQNLSASRPQDRQFILSSKKLLLSDSGFYLCAWSVSGSNYGYTFGSGTRLTVV.

The gene calls are TRBV30 and TRBJ1-4; TRBD1 might be the D (5 bases). The CDR3 runs 14 residues. Germline values: CDR1 GTSNPN, CDR2 SVGIG (reference sequence). Trimming took off 0 bases at V and 3 bases at J, with 8 bases between the two ends. CDR3 DNA sequence: TGTGCCTGGAGTGTATCAGGGTCTAATGAAAAACTGTTTTTT. It translates to CAWSVSGSNEKLFF.

The CDR3 reads CASSRGSLSSGNTIYF. The CDR3 nucleotides are TGTGCCAGCAGCAGGGGCTCTCTTAGCTCTGGAAACACCATATATTTT. The rearrangement links TRBV5-8 to TRBJ1-3; D possibly corresponds to TRBD1 (5 bases). The V end was cut by 4 bases, the J end by 0 bases, with 14 bases between. Germline CDR1 and CDR2: SGHTS and YDEGEE. The CDR3 is 16 amino acids.

The rearrangement joins TRBV18 to TRBJ2-3, with TRBD2 matching over 14 bases. Germline CDR1 and CDR2: KGHSH and LQKENI. This CDR3 spans 16 amino acids. V lost 0 bases, J lost 5 bases, and 1 base stayed unmatched. The CDR3 reads CASSPPGLAGGDTQYF. In nucleotides, the CDR3 is TGTGCCAGCTCACCACCAGGACTAGCGGGGGGAGATACGCAGTATTTT.

The gene calls are TRBV14 and TRBJ2-3; D not certain. This CDR3 is 15 amino acids long. Germline V gives CDR1 SGHDN, CDR2 FVKESK. V shed 0 bases and J shed 1 base, with 8 bases lying between them. The CDR3 spells CASSQDLRGTDTQYF. CDR3 coding DNA: TGTGCCAGCAGCCAAGATCTTCGGGGCACAGATACGCAGTATTTT.

The chain has TRBV10-1 and TRBJ2-7; unclear D gene. This CDR3 has 12 residues. Trimming took off 3 bases at V and 0 bases at J, with 3 bases between the two ends. Germline V lookup: CDR1 WNHNN, CDR2 SYGVQD (reference sequence). The CDR3 nucleotides are TGCGCCAGCAGTGACTACTCCTACGAGCAGTACTTC. This encodes CASSDYSYEQYF.

In this sample, this clone turned up once. The V and J genes are TRBV7-9 and TRBJ1-1, with a tentative D call TRBD1 (5 bases). The CDR3 loop spans 14 amino acids. Germline V CDR1 and CDR2: SEHNR, FQNEAQ (reference sequence). Trimming left V 3 bases short and J 6 bases short, with 14 bases between. CDR3 DNA: TGTGCCAGCAGCTTTTCGGGGGATTCGGCTGAAGCTTTCTTT. Translation: CASSFSGDSAEAFF. The full variable domain, completed using reference TRBV7-9 and TRBJ1-1, is DTGVSQNPRHKITKRGQNVTFRCDPISEHNRLYWYRQTLGQGPEFLTYFQNEAQLEKSRLLSDRFSAERPKGSFSTLEIQRTEQGDSAMYLCASSFSGDSAEAFFGQGTRLTVV.

This chain joins TRBV7-9 and TRBJ2-1; 12 positions match TRBD2. The V and J ends lost 4 bases and 8 bases, in that order; junction bases with no gene match: 6. The CDR3 consists of 15 residues. The germline V gene has CDR1 SEHNR and CDR2 FQNEAQ (reference sequence). The CDR3: CASSSSGRAVDEQFF. DNA for the CDR3: TGTGCCAGCAGCTCTAGCGGGAGGGCCGTCGATGAGCAGTTCTTC.

The chain couples TRBV7-6 to TRBJ2-1, with 7 positions matching TRBD1. J lost 5 bases, V lost 4 bases, and 11 bases had no gene match. This CDR3 is built from 16 residues. Germline V gives CDR1 SGHVS, CDR2 FNYEAQ. The CDR3 DNA is TGTGCCAGCAGCTCCAGTTCCGGGACAGTACACAATGAGCAGTTCTTC. It specifies CASSSSSGTVHNEQFF.

The V gene is TRBV15, the J gene TRBJ2-5, with no clear D. The CDR3 runs 14 residues. V gave up 4 bases and J gave up 2 bases, with 11 bases separating them. Germline assignment: CDR1 LNHNV and CDR2 YYDKDF (reference sequence). CDR3 in amino acids: CATSTRGGQETQYF. The CDR3 DNA reads TGTGCCACCAGCACGAGAGGCGGTCAAGAGACCCAGTACTTC.

This clone was seen only once. At one end, the junction sequence differs from germline, possibly due to a read error. V and J are TRBV7-7 and TRBJ2-1; 9 bases align to TRBD1. Per the germline V gene, CDR1 is SSHAT and CDR2 is FNYEAQ (reference sequence). The CDR3 covers 15 residues. CDR3 bases: TGTGCTAGCAGTTCCGGGACAGGGAGCTACAATGAGCAGTTCTTC. Amino acid sequence: CASSSGTGSYNEQFF.

V usage is TRBV4-1 and J usage is TRBJ2-7; weak D call: TRBD2 (6 bases). The germline gives CDR1 MGHRA, CDR2 YSYEKL. Between the trimmed V and J ends, which lost 1 base and 0 bases, there was a span of 7 bases. The CDR3 length is 14 residues. In nucleotides, the CDR3 is TGCGCCAGCAGCCAAGGGCGGGGCTCCTACGAGCAGTACTTC. Its translation: CASSQGRGSYEQYF.